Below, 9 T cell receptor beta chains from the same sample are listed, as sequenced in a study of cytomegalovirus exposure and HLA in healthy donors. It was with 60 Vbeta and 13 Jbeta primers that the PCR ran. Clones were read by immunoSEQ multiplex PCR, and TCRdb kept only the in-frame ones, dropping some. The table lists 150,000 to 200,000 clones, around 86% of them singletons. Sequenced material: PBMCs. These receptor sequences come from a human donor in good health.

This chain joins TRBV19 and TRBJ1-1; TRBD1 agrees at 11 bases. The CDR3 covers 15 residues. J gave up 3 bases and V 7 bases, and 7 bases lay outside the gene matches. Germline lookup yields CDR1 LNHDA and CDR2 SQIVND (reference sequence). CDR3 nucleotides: TGTGCCAGTAACCTCCGGGACAGGGGGTACACTGAAGCTTTCTTT. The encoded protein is CASNLRDRGYTEAFF.

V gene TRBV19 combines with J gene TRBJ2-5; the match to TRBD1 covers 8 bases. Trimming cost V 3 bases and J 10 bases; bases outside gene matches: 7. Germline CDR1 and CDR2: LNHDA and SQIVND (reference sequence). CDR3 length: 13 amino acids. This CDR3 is CASSMIDRGYQYF. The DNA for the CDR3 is TGTGCCAGTAGTATGATTGACAGGGGTTACCAGTACTTC.

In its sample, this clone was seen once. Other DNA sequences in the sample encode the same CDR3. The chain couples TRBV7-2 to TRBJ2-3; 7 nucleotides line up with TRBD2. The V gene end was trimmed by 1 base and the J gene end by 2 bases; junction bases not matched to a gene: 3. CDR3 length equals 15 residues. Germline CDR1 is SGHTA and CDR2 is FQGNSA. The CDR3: CASSLDGTTTDTQYF. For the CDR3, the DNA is TGTGCCAGCAGCTTAGACGGGACTACCACAGATACGCAGTATTTT.

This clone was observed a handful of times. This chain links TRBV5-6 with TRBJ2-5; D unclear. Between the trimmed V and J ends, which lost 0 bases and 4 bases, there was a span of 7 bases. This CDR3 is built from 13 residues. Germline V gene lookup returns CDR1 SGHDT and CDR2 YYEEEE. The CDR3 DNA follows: TGTGCCAGCAGCTTGGGGCCCCTAGAGACCCAGTACTTC. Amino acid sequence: CASSLGPLETQYF. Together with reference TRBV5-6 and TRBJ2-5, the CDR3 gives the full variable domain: DAGVTQSPTHLIKTRGQQVTLRCSPKSGHDTVSWYQQALGQGPQFIFQYYEEEERQRGNFPDRFSGHQFPNYSSELNVNALLLGDSALYLCASSLGPLETQYFGPGTRLLVL.

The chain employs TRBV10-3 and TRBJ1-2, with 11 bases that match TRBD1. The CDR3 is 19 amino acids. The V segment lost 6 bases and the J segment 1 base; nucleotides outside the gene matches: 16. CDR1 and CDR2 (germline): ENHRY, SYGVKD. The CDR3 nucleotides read TGTGCCATCAGGAGACGGACAGGGGGCCTCGTAACGGATAACTATGGCTACACCTTC. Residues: CAIRRRTGGLVTDNYGYTF.

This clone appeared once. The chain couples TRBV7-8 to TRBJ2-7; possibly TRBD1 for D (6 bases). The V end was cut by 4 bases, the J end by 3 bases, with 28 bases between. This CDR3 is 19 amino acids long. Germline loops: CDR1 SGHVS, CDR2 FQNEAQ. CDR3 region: CASSSHYIVRDKKSYEQYF. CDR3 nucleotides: TGTGCCAGCAGCTCCCATTATATTGTCCGGGACAAGAAAAGCTACGAGCAGTACTTC.

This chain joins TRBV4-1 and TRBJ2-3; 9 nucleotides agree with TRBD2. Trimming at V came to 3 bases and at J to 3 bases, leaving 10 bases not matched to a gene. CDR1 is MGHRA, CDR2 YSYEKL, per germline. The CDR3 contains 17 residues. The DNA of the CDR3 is TGCGCCAGCAGCCACTCCGGGACTAGCACCTTAACAGATACGCAGTATTTT. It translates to CASSHSGTSTLTDTQYF.

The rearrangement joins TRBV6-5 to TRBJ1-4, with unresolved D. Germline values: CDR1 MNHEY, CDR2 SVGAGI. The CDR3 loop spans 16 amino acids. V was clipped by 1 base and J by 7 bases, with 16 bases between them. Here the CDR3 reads CASSYFDPQVSEKLFF. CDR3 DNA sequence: TGTGCCAGCAGTTACTTTGACCCTCAGGTGAGTGAAAAACTGTTTTTT.

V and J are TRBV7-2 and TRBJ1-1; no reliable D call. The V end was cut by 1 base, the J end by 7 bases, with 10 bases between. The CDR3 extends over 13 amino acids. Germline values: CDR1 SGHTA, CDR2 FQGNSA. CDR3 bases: TGTGCCAGCAGCTTAGAAGCGGGGTTTGAAGCTTTCTTT. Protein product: CASSLEAGFEAFF.